This record concerns one T cell receptor beta chain sequence. The antigen is undetermined. This sample was included in a study of T-cell reconstitution after alpha-beta-depleted transplantation in children. Unique molecular identifiers were incorporated into the prepared TCRbeta library. TCRdb reprocessed the PCR reads with MiXCR, giving one entry per CDR3 protein. The sample lists fewer than 400,000 distinct CDR3 sequences, approximately 20% occurring once. V was cut by 0 bases and J by 2 bases, with 9 bases left in between. This CDR3 spans 15 amino acids. Germline CDR1 reads MNHEY; CDR2 reads SVGAGI. Findings of the study overall: Roughly two months post-transplant, alpha-beta T cells reportedly originated from several hundred graft clones that had expanded.

Sequencing was performed on PBMCs, mostly from graft donor cells, taken 180 days after TCRalphabeta/CD19-depleted stem cell transplant. This TCR was sampled from a male patient younger than 18 who had a stem cell transplant for acute lymphoblastic leukemia, so the T cells may come from the graft donor. The chain combines TRBV6-5 with TRBJ2-3; TRBD2 is a possible D gene (5 bases). Here the CDR3 reads CASSYSRRATDTQYF. CDR3 coding DNA: TGTGCCAGCAGTTACTCGCGGCGGGCCACAGATACGCAGTATTTT.